In this sample, the clone carrying this T cell receptor beta chain turned up once. This record comes from a study of radiotherapy plus CTLA-4 blockade in lung cancer. Data came from immunoSEQ multiplex PCR; TCRdb stores just in-frame clones and leaves some out. The table has some 23,000 clones, around 66% seen once. Trimming took off 7 bases at V and 0 bases at J, with 13 bases between the two ends. The germline V gene has CDR1 MNHNS and CDR2 SASEGT. The CDR3 runs 14 residues. This receptor was taken from a human donor with non-small cell lung cancer who had stable disease on radiotherapy plus ipilimumab. Specimen: peripheral blood, collected from a patient treated with radiotherapy plus ipilimumab. The rearrangement links TRBV6-1 to TRBJ2-7, with D unresolved. In DNA, the CDR3 is TGTGCCAGCATCGCCCGCCTTAGCTCCTACGAGCAGTACTTC. Translating gives CASIARLSSYEQYF.